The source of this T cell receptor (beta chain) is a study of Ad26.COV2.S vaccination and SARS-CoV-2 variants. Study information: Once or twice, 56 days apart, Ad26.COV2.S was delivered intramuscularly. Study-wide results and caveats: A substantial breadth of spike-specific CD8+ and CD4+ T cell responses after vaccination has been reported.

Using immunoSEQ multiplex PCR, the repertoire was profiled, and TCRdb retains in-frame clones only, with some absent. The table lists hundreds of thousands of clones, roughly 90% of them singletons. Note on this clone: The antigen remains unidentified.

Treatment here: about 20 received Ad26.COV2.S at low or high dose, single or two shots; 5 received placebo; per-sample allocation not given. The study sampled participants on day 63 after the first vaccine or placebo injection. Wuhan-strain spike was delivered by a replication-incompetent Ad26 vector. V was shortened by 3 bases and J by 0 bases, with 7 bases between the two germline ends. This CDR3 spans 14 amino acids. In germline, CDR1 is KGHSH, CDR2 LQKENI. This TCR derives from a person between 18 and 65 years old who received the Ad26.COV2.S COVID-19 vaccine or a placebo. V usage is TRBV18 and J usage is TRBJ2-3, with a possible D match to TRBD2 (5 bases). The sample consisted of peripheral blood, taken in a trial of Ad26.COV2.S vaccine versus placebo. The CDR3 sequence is CASSPLASTDTQYF. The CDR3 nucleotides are TGTGCCAGCTCACCTCTAGCTAGCACAGATACGCAGTATTTT. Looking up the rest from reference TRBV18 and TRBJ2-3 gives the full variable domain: NAGVMQNPRHLVRRRGQEARLRCSPMKGHSHVYWYRQLPEEGLKFMVYLQKENIIDESGMPKERFSAEFPKEGPSILRIQQVVRGDSAAYFCASSPLASTDTQYFGPGTRLTVL.